A single sample gave rise to the 18 T cell receptor beta chains below, sequenced in a study of T cells in tuberculosis. Generated by immunoSEQ multiplex PCR, the TCRdb table keeps only in-frame clones and is missing some. Among 30,000 to 40,000 clones listed, approximately 96% were seen once. Sequencing was done on a sample of PBMCs. Receptors originate from a donor aged 10 to 29 with latent tuberculosis or without tuberculosis infection.

The chain links TRBV9 to TRBJ2-3; 11 nucleotides align to TRBD2. Germline V CDR1 and CDR2: SGDLS, YYNGEE. Unmatched junction bases numbered 13, after V lost 4 bases and J lost 0 bases. The CDR3 length is 19 residues. The CDR3 nucleotides are TGTGCCAGCAGCCCCCTCGGGACTAGCGGATATACTAGCACAGATACGCAGTATTTT. Encoded protein: CASSPLGTSGYTSTDTQYF.

This sequence joins TRBV15 and TRBJ2-5; TRBD2 matches 7 bases. V dropped 3 bases and J dropped 0; count of bases not matched to a gene: 4. This CDR3 region has 15 residues. Germline V lookup: CDR1 LNHNV, CDR2 YYDKDF (reference sequence). CDR3 sequence: CATSRGGVYQETQYF. CDR3 bases: TGTGCCACCAGCAGGGGAGGGGTGTACCAAGAGACCCAGTACTTC.

In the case of this clone: Its ends do not fully match the called genes, so a read error is possible. V usage is TRBV5-4 and J usage is TRBJ2-7, with TRBD1 identical over 7 bases. Germline V lookup: CDR1 SGHNT, CDR2 YYREEE (reference sequence). The CDR3 is 15 residues long. Written as DNA, the CDR3 is TGTGCCAGTAGCTTTGAGCAGGGGGTGTCCTACGAGCAGTACTTC. Translation: CASSFEQGVSYEQYF.

The chain is built from TRBV19 and TRBJ1-4; D gene ambiguous. Germline V gene data show CDR1 as LNHDA and CDR2 as SQIVND (reference sequence). Trimming removed 1 base at V and 5 bases at J, with 14 bases between. The CDR3 length is 16 residues. The CDR3 DNA is TGTGCCAGTAGTATAGTTATGGGCAGGATAAATGAAAAACTGTTTTTT. It yields the protein CASSIVMGRINEKLFF. The full variable domain, with the rest looked up from reference TRBV19 and TRBJ1-4, is DGGITQSPKYLFRKEGQNVTLSCEQNLNHDAMYWYRQDPGQGLRLIYYSQIVNDFQKGDIAEGYSVSREKKESFPLTVTSAQKNPTAFYLCASSIVMGRINEKLFFGSGTQLSVL.

The rearrangement uses TRBV30 and TRBJ2-7, with TRBD1 matching 7 bases. From germline, CDR1 is GTSNPN and CDR2 SVGIG (reference sequence). This CDR3 has 12 amino acids. J gave up 3 bases and V 7 bases, and 6 bases lay outside the gene matches. CDR3 nucleotides: TGTGCCTTCGGACAGGTTTACTACGAGCAGTACTTC. This translates into CAFGQVYYEQYF. Drawing the rest from reference TRBV30 and TRBJ2-7, the complete variable domain is SQTIHQWPATLVQPVGSPLSLECTVEGTSNPNLYWYRQAAGRGLQLLFYSVGIGQISSEVPQNLSASRPQDRQFILSSKKLLLSDSGFYLCAFGQVYYEQYFGPGTRLTVT.

The rearrangement joins TRBV30 to TRBJ1-2; D not certain. Germline values: CDR1 GTSNPN, CDR2 SVGIG (reference sequence). V lost 1 base to trimming and J lost 3 bases, with 12 bases between them. The CDR3 consists of 14 residues. The CDR3 sequence is CAWSAVRGDYGYTF. Here the CDR3 DNA reads TGTGCCTGGAGTGCTGTACGGGGAGACTATGGCTACACCTTC. Drawing the rest from reference TRBV30 and TRBJ1-2, the complete variable domain is SQTIHQWPATLVQPVGSPLSLECTVEGTSNPNLYWYRQAAGRGLQLLFYSVGIGQISSEVPQNLSASRPQDRQFILSSKKLLLSDSGFYLCAWSAVRGDYGYTFGSGTRLTVV.

V gene TRBV5-1 combines with J gene TRBJ1-1; 8 nucleotides agree with TRBD1. The CDR3 spans 13 residues. Germline trimming cut 3 bases from V and 8 bases from J; bases unmatched to any gene: 6. Germline CDR1 and CDR2: SGHRS and YFSETQ. CDR3 in DNA: TGCGCCAGCAGCTGGACAGGGTTGGAAGAAGCTTTCTTT. Its translation: CASSWTGLEEAFF. The full variable domain, with the rest looked up from reference TRBV5-1 and TRBJ1-1, is KAGVTQTPRYLIKTRGQQVTLSCSPISGHRSVSWYQQTPGQGLQFLFEYFSETQRNKGNFPGRFSGRQFSNSRSEMNVSTLELGDSALYLCASSWTGLEEAFFGQGTRLTVV.

The chain joins TRBV9 to TRBJ2-2, with a weak D call TRBD2 (5 bases). CDR3 length: 16 residues. With 3 bases removed from V and 2 bases from J, the gap between germline ends came to 14 bases. Germline lookup yields CDR1 SGDLS and CDR2 YYNGEE. CDR3 coding DNA: TGTGCCAGCAGCGGATCTAGCTTCCTCAACACCGGGGAGCTGTTTTTT. Protein product: CASSGSSFLNTGELFF. Based on the CDR3 plus reference TRBV9 and TRBJ2-2, the full variable domain is DSGVTQTPKHLITATGQRVTLRCSPRSGDLSVYWYQQSLDQGLQFLIQYYNGEERAKGNILERFSAQQFPDLHSELNLSSLELGDSALYFCASSGSSFLNTGELFFGEGSRLTVL.

This chain uses TRBV28 with TRBJ2-3; possibly TRBD1 for D (5 bases). Germline V CDR1 and CDR2: MDHEN, SYDVKM. The CDR3 totals 16 residues. V dropped 4 bases and J dropped 5 bases, with 19 bases sitting between them. CDR3 loop: CASSSPTANTLDTQYF. In DNA, the CDR3 is TGTGCCAGCAGTTCCCCGACAGCTAACACTTTAGATACGCAGTATTTT.

The CDR3 is CASSLQGGVDYGYTF. The CDR3 nucleotides are TGTGCCAGCAGCTTACAGGGGGGCGTGGACTATGGCTACACCTTC. V is TRBV11-2 and J is TRBJ1-2; 7 bases map to TRBD1. The J segment lost 3 bases and the V segment lost 2 bases, leaving 6 bases of the junction unmatched. This CDR3 spans 15 amino acids. Germline V gives CDR1 SGHAT, CDR2 FQNNGV.

The V and J genes are TRBV7-2 and TRBJ1-3; TRBD1 is a possible D gene (5 bases). The CDR3 totals 16 residues. Germline CDR1 reads SGHTA; CDR2 reads FQGNSA. V was shortened by 8 bases and J by 0 bases, with 17 bases between the two germline ends. In nucleotides, the CDR3 is TGTGCCAGCCACCAAATACAGGCGTTCTCTGGAAACACCATATATTTT. It codes for CASHQIQAFSGNTIYF.

V gene TRBV29-1 combines with J gene TRBJ2-5; TRBD1 matches at 7 bases. There are 16 residues in the CDR3. V was pared by 2 bases and J by 5 bases, with 14 bases of the junction left unmatched. Germline CDR1 is SQVTM and CDR2 is ANQGSEA. CDR3 nucleotide sequence: TGCAGCGTTGAAAATCGCCAGGGGGTAAAAAAGGAGACCCAGTACTTC. Amino acid sequence: CSVENRQGVKKETQYF.

The chain links TRBV28 to TRBJ2-7; TRBD2 is a possible D gene (6 bases). The germline gives CDR1 MDHEN, CDR2 SYDVKM. The V gene lost 3 bases and the J gene lost 3 bases, with 15 bases spanning the gap. The CDR3 sequence is 15 residues long. The CDR3 loop reads CASSLPAGNFYEQYF. DNA for the CDR3: TGTGCCAGCAGTTTGCCCGCGGGAAACTTCTACGAGCAGTACTTC.

V and J are TRBV10-3 and TRBJ1-2; 10 bases match TRBD1. J was trimmed by 7 bases and V by 3 bases; bases with no gene match: 8. This CDR3 is built from 15 residues. Germline CDR1 reads ENHRY; CDR2 reads SYGVKD. CDR3 sequence: CAISDPGQGIGGYTF. DNA for the CDR3: TGTGCCATCAGTGACCCGGGACAGGGGATAGGTGGCTACACCTTC.

V gene TRBV5-4 combines with J gene TRBJ2-4; 8 bases are shared with TRBD1. After removal of 4 bases from V and 3 bases from J, the junction contained 6 bases not matched to a gene. Germline V CDR1 and CDR2: SGHNT, YYREEE (reference sequence). This CDR3 has 15 residues. The CDR3 is CASSPGQGDKNIQYF. The CDR3 DNA follows: TGTGCCAGCAGCCCCGGACAGGGCGACAAAAACATTCAGTACTTC.

The V call is TRBV27, the J call TRBJ2-1; 10 bases are shared with TRBD2. Trimming cost V 6 bases and J 8 bases; bases outside gene matches: 13. The CDR3 is made up of 16 amino acids. CDR1 is MNHEY, CDR2 SMNVEV, per germline (reference sequence). CDR3 protein: CASRQEAGGPFDEQFF. CDR3 sequence (DNA): TGTGCCAGCAGGCAAGAAGCGGGAGGGCCTTTTGATGAGCAGTTCTTC.

The chain combines TRBV27 with TRBJ2-1, with D perhaps matching TRBD2 (6 bases). The CDR3 is 16 residues long. V lost 2 bases to trimming and J lost 0 bases, with 11 bases between them. The germline CDR1 and CDR2 sequences are MNHEY and SMNVEV (reference sequence). The CDR3 nucleotides are TGTGCCAGCAGTTTAGTGGGGACTCTCTCCTACAATGAGCAGTTCTTC. Protein product: CASSLVGTLSYNEQFF.

The chain joins TRBV28 to TRBJ2-7; TRBD1 matches 9 bases. CDR3 size: 13 residues. Germline V CDR1 and CDR2: MDHEN, SYDVKM. V shed 5 bases, J shed 7 bases, and the junction held 6 bases outside the gene matches. The CDR3 loop reads CASSTQGAGEQYF. In DNA form, the CDR3 reads TGTGCCAGCAGTACACAGGGGGCGGGAGAGCAGTACTTC. The full variable domain, rest sourced from reference TRBV28 and TRBJ2-7, is DVKVTQSSRYLVKRTGEKVFLECVQDMDHENMFWYRQDPGLGLRLIYFSYDVKMKEKGDIPEGYSVSREKKERFSLILESASTNQTSMYLCASSTQGAGEQYFGPGTRLTVT.